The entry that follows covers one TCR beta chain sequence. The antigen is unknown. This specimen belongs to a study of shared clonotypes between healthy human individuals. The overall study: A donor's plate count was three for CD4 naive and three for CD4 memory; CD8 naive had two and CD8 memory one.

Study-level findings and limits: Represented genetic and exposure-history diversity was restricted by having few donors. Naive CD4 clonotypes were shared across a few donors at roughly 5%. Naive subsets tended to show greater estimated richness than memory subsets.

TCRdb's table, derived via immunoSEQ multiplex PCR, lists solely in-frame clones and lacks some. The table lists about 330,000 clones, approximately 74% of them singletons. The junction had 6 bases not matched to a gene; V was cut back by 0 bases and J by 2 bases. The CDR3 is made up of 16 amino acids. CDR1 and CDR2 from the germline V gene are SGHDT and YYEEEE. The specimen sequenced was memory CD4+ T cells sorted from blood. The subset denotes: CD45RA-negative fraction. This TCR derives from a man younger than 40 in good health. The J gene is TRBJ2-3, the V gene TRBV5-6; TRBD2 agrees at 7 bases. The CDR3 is CASSLVAGDSTDTQYF. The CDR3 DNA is TGTGCCAGCAGCTTGGTCGCGGGGGACTCCACAGATACGCAGTATTTT.